This T cell receptor beta chain was found in a study of PD-L1 blockade in urothelial cancer (dated by TCRdb to about 2017). In the study overall: Every patient began therapy in 2014 and was given atezolizumab 1,200 mg intravenously every 3 weeks. Blood samples yielded a median of around 140,000 T cells and around 80,000 unique TCRs, with median clonality approximately 0.08. The study, an exploratory multi-omic analysis, examined somatic, immune and clinical correlates of response to PD-L1 blockade with atezolizumab in urothelial cancer. In the same patients, whole exome sequencing and RNA sequencing of pretreatment tumors were performed in addition to TCR sequencing. Pretreatment tumor samples and matched peripheral blood, collected serially before and after atezolizumab treatment, underwent TCR sequencing. Blood samples were analyzed 3 weeks after the start of treatment (second dose) and 6 weeks after the start of treatment. Durable clinical benefit was defined as a progression-free survival longer than 6 months, and TCR features were additionally tested against progression-free survival and overall survival. Durable clinical benefit was achieved by nine patients but not by the remaining 20. About 85% of the roughly 29 patients were males with bladder-origin urothelial cancer, and about 60% of the roughly 30 reported a prior smoking history. Pretreatment blood TCR-seq was available for about 28 patients, at least one posttreatment blood collection was obtained for 25 or so patients, and tumor TCR-seq was available for 25 or so patients. Patients had an ECOG performance status of 0 or 1 and had received between 0 and 3 prior chemotherapy regimens.

As regards this clone: What antigen it recognizes has not been identified. The input lacks base qualities; no much larger clone sits a single base away.

Each PCR received spiked-in synthetic TCR analog templates so that absolute template abundance could be estimated from read counts. Using the immunoSEQ assay, TCRbeta CDR3 regions were amplified from genomic DNA with bias-controlled V and J gene primers. Rearranged TCRbeta segments were sequenced at approximately 20X coverage. Processing in the source paper ran as follows. Clustering was used to correct sequencing errors, and CDR3s were annotated against IMGT so that V, D and J genes could be assigned. Out-of-frame and stop-codon sequences were excluded, and only productive TCRbeta rearrangements were used in downstream analyses. To compute clonality, Shannon entropy was normalized by the log of the number of unique productive sequences and then subtracted from one. Clones differing between time points or between blood and tumor were identified using Fisher's exact test with Benjamini-Hochberg correction, with an adjusted p below 0.01 applied as the threshold. TCRdb provides this immuneACCESS table in a form limited to in-frame rearrangements. Some clones are lacking; in checked studies, under half of them reflect an unresolved V gene, and why the rest are absent is not known. From that table come the V and J calls and clone size; the DNA was used to work out D and trimming. This sample lists approximately 70,000 clones; approximately 91% were detected once. The ten most abundant clones make up 3.4% of the sample.

The paper as a whole reports these results and caveats: Among patients with durable benefit, tumor-associated TCR clones showed greater expansion in peripheral blood 3 weeks after treatment started (n ≈ 21, p = 0.022). Because the sample size was small (n of about 30) and many exploratory analyses were performed, the results are intended to be hypothesis-generating. A pretreatment peripheral blood TCR clonality below the median was linked to improved progression-free and overall survival.

The CDR3 measures 14 amino acids from cysteine to phenylalanine. Only the CDR3 region is kept as DNA, spanning 42 bases read in frame from base 1. Clipping removes 6 bases from V and 8 bases from J, with 12 as the unmatched junction base count. CDR1 and CDR2 are read off the germline V gene as MDHEN and SYDVKM. A total of approximately 27 patients with locally advanced or metastatic urothelial carcinoma, treated at Memorial Sloan Kettering on a trial protocol, made up the cohort. Peripheral blood mononuclear cells were collected from each patient pretreatment and during treatment, giving between 1 and 8 total time points per patient. The Qiagen DNeasy Blood extraction kit was used to purify genomic DNA from total PBMCs and from tumor samples. PBMCs were collected pretreatment and during treatment, and were isolated and stored as previously described.

This TCR derives from a man in his sixties with urothelial cancer. Specimen: PBMCs, collected around atezolizumab (anti-PD-L1) treatment. The rearrangement combines TRBV28 with TRBJ1-2; 7 of the junction bases match TRBD1. This receptor carries the CDR3 CASRPRQGTGGYTF. The bases are TGTGCCAGCAGACCCCGACAGGGAACGGGCGGCTACACCTTC.